What follows describes a single T cell receptor beta chain. Antigen unknown. Trimming cost V 1 base and J 4 bases, with 10 bases left between them. The CDR3 has 15 residues. Germline values: CDR1 SGHAT, CDR2 FQNNGV. The data derive from a study of Ad26.COV2.S vaccination and SARS-CoV-2 variants. The study's findings and limits: Placebo and vaccine recipients had non-spike TCR breadth that was similar.

The protocol was immunoSEQ multiplex PCR, while the TCRdb copy is restricted to in-frame clones and leaves out a portion. This sample carries under 150,000 clones, approximately 90% of them seen once, and the ten largest clones take 5%. The sequence was obtained from a human donor who had recovered from COVID-19. V is TRBV11-2 and J is TRBJ1-4; no reliable D call. The starting material was peripheral blood, obtained after recovery from COVID-19. In DNA form, the CDR3 reads TGTGCCAGCAGCTTAGTGAGGGTCCTTAATGAAAAACTGTTTTTT. Residues: CASSLVRVLNEKLFF. The full variable domain, in which reference TRBV11-2 and TRBJ1-4 provide the parts outside the CDR3, is EAGVAQSPRYKIIEKRQSVAFWCNPISGHATLYWYQQILGQGPKLLIQFQNNGVVDDSQLPKDRFSAERLKGVDSTLKIQPAKLEDSAVYLCASSLVRVLNEKLFFGSGTQLSVL.